This note documents a single T cell receptor (beta chain) sequence. Unmatched junction bases numbered 11, after V lost 4 bases and J lost 3 bases. Per germline, CDR1 MNHNS and CDR2 SASEGT. The CDR3 has 17 residues. The source of the sample is a study of TIL therapy for anti-PD-1-resistant metastatic lung cancer. Study-level background: Tumors carried a median roughly 1.6 non-synonymous mutations per megabase.

The sample's time point: pre-treatment sample, taken before nivolumab and TIL therapy. This was the immunoSEQ v3 assay. Assay used: immunoSEQ multiplex PCR; TCRdb lists only in-frame clones, some missing. The sample consists of around 20,000 clones, under 80% of them appearing once. The chain is built from TRBV6-1 and TRBJ2-1; 8 bases are shared with TRBD2. The sequencing here drew on blood, taken at baseline. This clonotype originated in a person between 25 and 79 years old with non-small cell lung cancer. DNA of the CDR3: TGTGCCAGCAGTGCGTTGACGAGCGGGGGCCTCTACAATGAGCAGTTCTTC. Translation gives CASSALTSGGLYNEQFF.